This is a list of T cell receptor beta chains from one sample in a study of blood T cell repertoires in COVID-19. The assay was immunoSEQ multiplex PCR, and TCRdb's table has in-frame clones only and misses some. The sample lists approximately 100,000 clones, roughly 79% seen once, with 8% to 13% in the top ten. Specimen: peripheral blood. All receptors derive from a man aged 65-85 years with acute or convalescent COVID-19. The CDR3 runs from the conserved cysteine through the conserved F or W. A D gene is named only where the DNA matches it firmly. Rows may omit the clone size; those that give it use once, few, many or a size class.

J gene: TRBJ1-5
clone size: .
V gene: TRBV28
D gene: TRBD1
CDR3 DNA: TGTGCCAGCGGGACAGGACGCAATCAGCCCCAGCATTTT
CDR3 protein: CASGTGRNQPQHF

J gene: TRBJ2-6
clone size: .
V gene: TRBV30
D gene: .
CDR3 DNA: TGTGCCTATGACCGGGAGCATGGGGCCAACGTCCTGACTTTC
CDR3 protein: CAYDREHGANVLTF

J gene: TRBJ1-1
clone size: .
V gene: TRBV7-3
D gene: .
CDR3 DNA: TGTGCCAGCAGCCCCCAGGCGAACACTGAAGCTTTCTTT
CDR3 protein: CASSPQANTEAFF

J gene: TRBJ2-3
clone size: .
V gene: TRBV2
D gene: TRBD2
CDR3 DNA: TGTGCCAGTAGTGGGCGCGGACTAGCGGGGGGGAAGACAGATACGCAGTATTTT
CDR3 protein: CASSGRGLAGGKTDTQYF

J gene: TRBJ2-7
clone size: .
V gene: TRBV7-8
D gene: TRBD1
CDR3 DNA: TGTGCCAGCAGCACTGACAGGGACGAGCAGTACTTC
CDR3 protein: CASSTDRDEQYF

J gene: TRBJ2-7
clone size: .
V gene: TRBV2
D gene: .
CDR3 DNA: TGTGCCAGCAGATACCCGGCCACAGGAAAGAAGACAGGCTCCTACGAGCAGTACTTC
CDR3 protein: CASRYPATGKKTGSYEQYF

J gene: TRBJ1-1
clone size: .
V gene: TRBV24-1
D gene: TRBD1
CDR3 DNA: TGTGCCACCAGTGTTGGGACAGGGGTTTTCATGAACACTGAAGCTTTCTTT
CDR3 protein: CATSVGTGVFMNTEAFF

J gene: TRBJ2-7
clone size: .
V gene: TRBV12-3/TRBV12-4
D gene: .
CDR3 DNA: TGTGCCAGCAGTACCCGACAGAGCTACGAGCAGTACTTC
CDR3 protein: CASSTRQSYEQYF

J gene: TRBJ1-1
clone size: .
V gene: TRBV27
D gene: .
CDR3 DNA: TGTGCCAGCAGGGGGGCCCCTATGAACACTGAAGCTTTCTTT
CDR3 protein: CASRGAPMNTEAFF

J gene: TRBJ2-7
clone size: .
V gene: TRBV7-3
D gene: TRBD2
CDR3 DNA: TGTGCCAGCAGCCGGGCTAGCGGGATAAACGAGCAGTACTTC
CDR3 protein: CASSRASGINEQYF

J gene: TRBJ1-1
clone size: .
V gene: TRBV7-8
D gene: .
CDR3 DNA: TGTGCCAGCAGCTTAGCCGGGATCGCTGAAGCTTTCTTT
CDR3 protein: CASSLAGIAEAFF

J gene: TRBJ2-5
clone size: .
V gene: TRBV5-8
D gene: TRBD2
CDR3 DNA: TGTGCCAGCAGCTTGGCCAGGGATAATCTAGCGGGAGAGACCCAGTACTTC
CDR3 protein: CASSLARDNLAGETQYF

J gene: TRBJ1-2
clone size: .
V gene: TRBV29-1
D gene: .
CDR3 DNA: TGCAGCGTTGAAGTTCTACGGGGAGATGGCTACACCTTC
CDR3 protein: CSVEVLRGDGYTF

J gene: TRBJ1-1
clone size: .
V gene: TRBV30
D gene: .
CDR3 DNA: TGTGCCTGGAGTCGACAGAACACTGAAGCTTTCTTT
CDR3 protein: CAWSRQNTEAFF

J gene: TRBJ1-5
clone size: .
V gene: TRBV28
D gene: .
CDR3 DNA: TGTGCCAGCAGTTTGAGTCAAGCCCCCTATAGCAATCAGCCCCAGCATTTT
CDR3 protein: CASSLSQAPYSNQPQHF

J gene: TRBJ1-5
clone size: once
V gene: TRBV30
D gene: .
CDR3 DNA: TGTGCCTGGAGTGTACGGGGAACAAGCAATCAGCCCCAGCATTTT
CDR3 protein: CAWSVRGTSNQPQHF

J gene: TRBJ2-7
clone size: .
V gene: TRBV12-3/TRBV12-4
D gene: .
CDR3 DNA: TGTGCCAGCAGTTTAGTCACTCCCTACGAGCAGTACTTC
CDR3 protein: CASSLVTPYEQYF

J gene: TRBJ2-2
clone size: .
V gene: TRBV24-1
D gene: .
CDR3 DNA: TGTGCCACCAAGGCAGGGTCGAGCGGGGAGCTGTTTTTT
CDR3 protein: CATKAGSSGELFF

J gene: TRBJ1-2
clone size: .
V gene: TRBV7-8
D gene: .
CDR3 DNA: TGTGCCAGCAGCCCCGGTGGGGCGCGGGGCTACACCTTC
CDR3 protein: CASSPGGARGYTF

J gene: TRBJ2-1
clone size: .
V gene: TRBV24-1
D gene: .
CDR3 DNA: TGTGCCACCAGTGACACCGGGACTCTCTACAATGAGCAGTTCTTC
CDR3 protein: CATSDTGTLYNEQFF

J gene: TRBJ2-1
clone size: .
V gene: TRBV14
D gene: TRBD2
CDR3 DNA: TGTGCCAGCAGCAACCATCGGACTAGGACTCTTATTGAGCAGTTCTTC
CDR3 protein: CASSNHRTRTLIEQFF

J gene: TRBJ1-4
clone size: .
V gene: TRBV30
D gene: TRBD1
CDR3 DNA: TGTGCCTGGAGATCTGGACAGGGGGTCGAAAAACTGTTTTTT
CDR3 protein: CAWRSGQGVEKLFF